This T cell receptor beta chain was sequenced during a study of persistence of HIV-infected CD4 T cells. V gave up 6 bases and J gave up 1 base, with 12 bases separating them. The germline V gene has CDR1 SNHLY and CDR2 FYNNEI. The CDR3 length is 14 residues. Stimulation used 7.5 to 10 ug/mL lysate from CMV-infected fibroblasts. Sorted nonresponding memory CD4+ T cells were CD40L-negative, CD69-negative, CD45RO-high. Adults with HIV-1 started suppressive ART while chronically infected. Before stimulation, PBMCs underwent CD8+ T cell depletion. An approximately 17-hour stimulation of CD8-depleted PBMCs used anti-CD28/CD49d costimulation, CD40-blocking antibody and enfuvirtide. A word on this clone: What it binds is not known.

The libraries were made with immunoSEQ version 4 in survey mode. The assay was immunoSEQ multiplex PCR, and TCRdb's table has in-frame clones only and misses some. The sample consists of about 33,000 clones, roughly 82% of them appearing once. The V gene is TRBV2, the J gene TRBJ1-1; D is possibly TRBD1 (6 bases). The clonotype was recovered from an adult man with HIV who was CMV-seropositive. The source was CD4+ T cells sorted from PBMCs after roughly 20-hour stimulation, collected from a patient who received antiretroviral therapy. This chain's CDR3 is CASRPQGGNTEAFF. DNA of the CDR3: TGTGCCAGCAGACCACAGGGTGGGAACACTGAAGCTTTCTTT.